Listed here are 19 T cell receptor beta chains from one sample, sequenced in a study of early T cells in non-severe SARS-CoV-2 infection. Each CDR3 protein gets one entry after TCRdb re-called the 5' RACE reads with MiXCR. Of roughly 34,000 distinct CDR3 sequences listed, approximately 4.6% are singletons. The specimen was whole blood. The receptors originated from an adult who was a healthcare worker with PCR-confirmed SARS-CoV-2 infection or an uninfected control (not recorded which).

This clonotype has a count of ten or more. The rearrangement uses TRBV7-6 and TRBJ1-1; D is uncertain. CDR1 is SGHVS and CDR2 is FNYEAQ in the germline V gene. This CDR3 is built from 13 residues. V gave up 5 bases and J gave up 0 bases, with 7 bases separating them. CDR3 protein: CASSTGMNTEAFF. The DNA for the CDR3 is TGTGCCAGCAGCACCGGTATGAACACTGAAGCTTTCTTT.

The V and J genes are TRBV6-2 or TRBV6-3 and TRBJ2-2; D is possibly TRBD2 (5 bases). CDR3 length equals 15 residues. Trimming took 3 bases from V and 3 from J, leaving 11 bases between them. Germline V gene sequence: CDR1 MNHEY, CDR2 SVGEGT. The CDR3 DNA follows: TGTGCCAGCAGTTATGGGAGCGGTTACACCGGGGAGCTGTTTTTT. This codes for CASSYGSGYTGELFF.

In its sample, this clonotype was seen a few times. The V call is TRBV30, the J call TRBJ1-1; no clear D gene. This CDR3 has 12 residues. Germline V gives CDR1 GTSNPN, CDR2 SVGIG (reference sequence). Trimming removed 1 base from V and 6 bases from J, with 9 bases in between. CDR3 residues: CAWSGGGAEAFF. Here the CDR3 DNA reads TGTGCCTGGAGTGGGGGAGGCGCTGAAGCTTTCTTT.

This clonotype was counted a few times. This chain uses TRBV20-1 with TRBJ1-3; 7 bases map to TRBD1. Germline CDR1 reads DFQATT; CDR2 reads SNEGSKA (reference sequence). The CDR3 totals 15 residues. V was pared by 3 bases and J by 5 bases, with 10 bases of the junction left unmatched. The CDR3 protein is CSASPEGRGRNTIYF. CDR3 in DNA: TGCAGTGCTAGCCCTGAGGGCAGGGGGAGAAACACCATATATTTT.

In this sample, this clonotype turned up a few times. This chain uses TRBV28 with TRBJ2-1; no clear D gene. This CDR3 has 14 residues. The germline CDR1 and CDR2 sequences are MDHEN and SYDVKM. V lost 6 bases to trimming and J lost 2 bases, with 11 bases between them. In DNA form, the CDR3 reads TGTGCCAGCAGCGAGACGCGGACCTACAATGAGCAGTTCTTC. This translates into CASSETRTYNEQFF.

This clonotype was detected ten times or more. This chain links TRBV28 with TRBJ2-1; D call uncertain. Germline-derived CDR1 and CDR2 are MDHEN and SYDVKM. Trimming took 5 bases from V and 4 from J, leaving 3 bases between them. CDR3 size: 11 residues. The CDR3 nucleotides are TGTGCCAGCAGTCCGTACAATGAGCAGTTCTTC. As protein: CASSPYNEQFF.

This clonotype was observed at least ten times. This sequence joins TRBV28 and TRBJ2-7, with 8 bases that match TRBD1. Trimming removed 6 bases from V and 1 base from J; junction bases left unmatched: 2. The CDR3 totals 13 residues. Germline V CDR1 and CDR2: MDHEN, SYDVKM. CDR3: CASSRQGSYEQYF. The CDR3, as DNA: TGTGCCAGCAGCAGACAGGGGTCCTACGAGCAGTACTTC.

This clonotype has a count of ten or more. The chain carries TRBV12-3 or TRBV12-4 and TRBJ1-6; D uncertain. V shed 2 bases and J shed 7 bases, with 12 bases lying between them. This CDR3 has 15 residues. CDR3 loop: CASSLNSLGNSPLHF. CDR3 DNA: TGTGCCAGCAGTTTAAACAGCCTAGGGAATTCACCCCTCCACTTT.

This clonotype occurred many times. DNA of the CDR3: TGTGCCAGCAGTTTAGACAGGCTCGAAAAACTGTTTTTT. It specifies CASSLDRLEKLFF. The chain is built from TRBV12-3 or TRBV12-4 and TRBJ1-4, with D possibly TRBD1 on 5 matching bases. Trimming removed 1 base from V and 8 bases from J, with 8 bases in between. The CDR3 runs to 13 residues.

This clonotype came up a few times. The rearrangement links TRBV12-3 or TRBV12-4 to TRBJ2-2; possible D gene TRBD2, 5 bases. CDR3 length: 16 amino acids. Trimming left V 2 bases short and J 4 bases short, with 14 bases between. The CDR3 DNA follows: TGTGCCAGCAGTTTAAGGGCTGAGGGTATCACCGGGGAGCTGTTTTTT. This translates into CASSLRAEGITGELFF.

This clonotype has more than one count but fewer than ten. This sequence joins TRBV3-1 and TRBJ1-2; a possible D gene is TRBD1 (6 bases). The CDR3 length is 14 residues. CDR1 is LGHDT and CDR2 is YNNKEL in the germline V gene (reference sequence). The V gene lost 3 bases and the J gene lost 4 bases, with 12 bases spanning the gap. Here the CDR3 reads CASSHRQDPYGYTF. The CDR3 nucleotides read TGTGCCAGCAGCCACCGACAGGATCCCTATGGCTACACCTTC.

This clonotype appeared many times. The chain employs TRBV28 and TRBJ1-2; 7 bases are shared with TRBD1. The CDR3 runs to 15 residues. V dropped 7 bases and J dropped 1; count of bases not matched to a gene: 9. Germline values: CDR1 MDHEN, CDR2 SYDVKM. Here the CDR3 reads CASTGSDRINYGYTF. The CDR3 DNA is TGTGCCAGCACCGGATCGGACAGGATTAACTATGGCTACACCTTC.

Many counts were recorded for this clonotype. The chain uses TRBV29-1 and TRBJ2-7; 12 bases line up with TRBD2. Germline CDR1 and CDR2: SQVTM and ANQGSEA. V dropped 3 bases and J dropped 7; count of bases not matched to a gene: 1. CDR3 length: 12 amino acids. The CDR3 loop is CSVDTSGGEQYF. The CDR3 DNA sequence: TGCAGCGTTGACACTAGCGGGGGGGAGCAGTACTTC.

This clonotype was seen many times. The CDR3 DNA is TGTGCCAGCAGCTACCTAGGACAGGAAAACATTCAGTACTTC. Amino acid sequence: CASSYLGQENIQYF. V is TRBV5-4 and J is TRBJ2-4; TRBD1 matches at 7 bases. V lost 3 bases to trimming and J lost 5 bases; unmatched junction nucleotides: 5. Germline-derived CDR1 and CDR2 are SGHNT and YYREEE (reference sequence). CDR3 size: 14 residues.

This clonotype was observed at least ten times. This sequence joins TRBV18 and TRBJ2-1; 9 bases align to TRBD1. The germline CDR1 and CDR2 sequences are KGHSH and LQKENI. The length of the CDR3 is 15 residues. V was clipped by 3 bases and J by 8 bases; unmatched bases: 8. The CDR3 nucleotides are TGTGCCAGCTCACCGCGGACAGGGGTTCCGGATGAGCAGTTCTTC. It translates to CASSPRTGVPDEQFF. Full variable domain (remainder filled in from reference TRBV18 and TRBJ2-1): NAGVMQNPRHLVRRRGQEARLRCSPMKGHSHVYWYRQLPEEGLKFMVYLQKENIIDESGMPKERFSAEFPKEGPSILRIQQVVRGDSAAYFCASSPRTGVPDEQFFGPGTRLTVL.

This clonotype was seen ten or more times. V is TRBV29-1 and J is TRBJ2-5; 8 nucleotides align to TRBD1. The CDR3 totals 15 residues. From germline, CDR1 is SQVTM and CDR2 ANQGSEA. V was clipped by 7 bases and J by 5 bases; unmatched bases: 15. CDR3 residues: CSASPRTGTRETQYF. CDR3 in DNA: TGCAGCGCCTCCCCCCGGACAGGGACCCGGGAGACCCAGTACTTC.

This clonotype was counted at least ten times. The V gene is TRBV2, the J gene TRBJ2-2; 9 positions match TRBD1. Germline CDR1 is SNHLY and CDR2 is FYNNEI. V gave up 6 bases and J gave up 1 base; unmatched junction bases: 6. The CDR3 has 16 residues. The CDR3 here is CASRRGQGRNTGELFF. Written as DNA, the CDR3 is TGTGCCAGCAGGAGGGGACAGGGAAGGAACACCGGGGAGCTGTTTTTT.

This clonotype was picked up a small number of times. The chain recombines TRBV7-2 with TRBJ1-5; the D gene is possibly TRBD1 (5 bases). The germline V gene has CDR1 SGHTA and CDR2 FQGNSA. CDR3 length: 13 amino acids. V gave up 2 bases and J gave up 5 bases, with 7 bases separating them. This chain's CDR3 is CASSLQQDQPQHF. In nucleotides, the CDR3 is TGTGCCAGCAGCTTACAACAGGATCAGCCCCAGCATTTT.

The sample holds many counts of this clonotype. V and J are TRBV20-1 and TRBJ1-4, with D perhaps TRBD1 (5 bases). CDR1 and CDR2 from the germline V gene are DFQATT and SNEGSKA (reference sequence). The CDR3 spans 13 residues. The V gene lost 5 bases and the J gene lost 0 bases, with 7 bases spanning the gap. CDR3 residues: CSARTTTNEKLFF. The CDR3 coding sequence is TGCAGTGCTCGGACAACAACTAATGAAAAACTGTTTTTT.